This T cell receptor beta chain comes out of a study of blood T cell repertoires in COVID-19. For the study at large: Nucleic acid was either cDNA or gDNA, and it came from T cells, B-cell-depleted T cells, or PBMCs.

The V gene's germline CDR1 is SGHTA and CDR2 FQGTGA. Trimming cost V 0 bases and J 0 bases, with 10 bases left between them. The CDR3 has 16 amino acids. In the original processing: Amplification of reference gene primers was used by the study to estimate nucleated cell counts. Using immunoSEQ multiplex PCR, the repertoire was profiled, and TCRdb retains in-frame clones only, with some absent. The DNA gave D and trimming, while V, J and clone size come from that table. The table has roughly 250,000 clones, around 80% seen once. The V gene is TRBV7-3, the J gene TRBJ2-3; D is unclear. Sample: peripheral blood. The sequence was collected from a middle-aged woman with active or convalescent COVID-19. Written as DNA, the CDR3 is TGTGCCAGCAGCTTAACATACAGCACTAGCACAGATACGCAGTATTTT. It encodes CASSLTYSTSTDTQYF.